The 7 T cell receptor beta chains reported below all come from one sample, sequenced in a study of blood T cell repertoires in COVID-19. Sequencing was performed with immunoSEQ multiplex PCR; in TCRdb, only in-frame clones are kept and a portion is missing. Altogether about 200,000 clones are present, 75% to 85% being singletons, with the ten largest covering 6% to 8.5%. Sequenced sample: peripheral blood. Receptors originate from a man aged 55 to 70 with acute or convalescent COVID-19.

The chain recombines TRBV6-5 with TRBJ2-1; 11 positions agree with TRBD1. Trimming removed 2 bases from V and 4 bases from J; junction bases left unmatched: 1. The germline V gene has CDR1 MNHEY and CDR2 SVGAGI. The length of the CDR3 is 15 residues. The CDR3 DNA is TGTGCCAGCAGTTACCGGGACAGGGGGTACAATGAGCAGTTCTTC. This translates into CASSYRDRGYNEQFF.

The rearrangement uses TRBV6-5 and TRBJ2-3, with 8 bases lining up with TRBD2. The germline CDR1 and CDR2 sequences are MNHEY and SVGAGI. J gave up 6 bases and V 4 bases, and 12 bases lay outside the gene matches. The CDR3 length is 16 residues. CDR3 nucleotides: TGTGCCAGCAGTTTACAAGCGGGAGTCGTGGCGGATACGCAGTATTTT. As protein: CASSLQAGVVADTQYF.

This rearrangement joins TRBV14 to TRBJ2-3, with TRBD1 matching 7 bases. Germline loops: CDR1 SGHDN, CDR2 FVKESK. V was clipped by 1 base and J by 6 bases; unmatched bases: 7. The CDR3 runs 15 residues. The CDR3 sequence is CASSQGAIQGDTQYF. CDR3 coding DNA: TGTGCCAGCAGCCAAGGAGCGATACAGGGGGATACGCAGTATTTT.

In its sample, this clone was seen once. The chain recombines TRBV2 with TRBJ2-7, with TRBD1 as a possible D gene (6 bases). The V end was cut by 4 bases, the J end by 0 bases, with 10 bases between. Germline V gene sequence: CDR1 SNHLY, CDR2 FYNNEI. The CDR3 contains 14 residues. The CDR3 reads CASSVEGGSYEQYF. Here the CDR3 DNA reads TGTGCCAGCAGTGTCGAAGGGGGCTCCTACGAGCAGTACTTC.

V is TRBV7-5 and J is TRBJ1-2; the table gives TRBD1 as D, unverified against the DNA. TRBV7-5 is a recognized pseudogene. The CDR3 spans 17 residues. The CDR3 nucleotides are TGTGCCAAAGAGGGACAGCCGCCCGATATTAGAACCTATGGCTACACCTTC. This translates into CAKEGQPPDIRTYGYTF.

V gene TRBV5-5 combines with J gene TRBJ2-1; D remains ambiguous. V gave up 4 bases and J gave up 0 bases, with 11 bases separating them. Germline loops: CDR1 SGHKS, CDR2 YYEKEE (reference sequence). The CDR3 has 15 residues. The CDR3 coding sequence is TGTGCCAGCAGCCCCAGTTTCAGCTCCTACAATGAGCAGTTCTTC. Translating it yields CASSPSFSSYNEQFF.

The chain carries TRBV30 and TRBJ1-1, with 8 nucleotides matching TRBD1. In germline, CDR1 is GTSNPN, CDR2 SVGIG (reference sequence). J was trimmed by 1 base and V by 4 bases; bases with no gene match: 2. The CDR3 extends over 13 amino acids. CDR3 nucleotide sequence: TGTGCCTGGAACGGACAGGGGAACACTGAAGCTTTCTTT. Its protein product is CAWNGQGNTEAFF.